The T cell receptor (beta chain) under discussion was sequenced for a study of blood T cells in healthy people across ages. CDR3 length: 14 residues. The germline V and J ends were trimmed by 1 base and 4 bases, with 10 bases remaining between them. In germline, CDR1 is LGHDT, CDR2 YNNKEL (reference sequence). The donors, aged roughly 6 to 100, were healthy Caucasians from Russia. Per-sample yields of isolated PBMCs were at least 7 million. Study-level results: Greater diversity and more naive CD4+ cells were seen in long-lived donors than in aged donors. TCR beta diversity, measured per million T cells, fell in a roughly linear way with age.

Concerning this clonotype: Its antigen is as yet unknown.

A second PCR, run for about 7 to 12 cycles, used a sample-barcoded 5' primer plus a J-beta primer mix. A single record per CDR3 protein comes from TCRdb applying MiXCR to the 5' RACE reads. This sample has more than 700,000 distinct CDR3 sequences, with roughly 46% found just once. The gene calls are TRBV3-1 and TRBJ1-1; the D is unclear. The TCR was taken from a man at least 80 years old in good health. Sequencing used blood. CDR3 DNA sequence: TGTGCCAGCAGCCAAGTTGATGACTTCACTGAAGCTTTCTTT. Protein: CASSQVDDFTEAFF.